Described below is a single T cell receptor beta chain sequence and its context. Germline V gene sequence: CDR1 LNHNV, CDR2 YYDKDF (reference sequence). Deletions cut 0 bases from V and 2 bases from J, with 11 bases between. The CDR3 consists of 15 residues. These data belong to a study of control samples from healthy donors and cancer patients. Assay: immunoSEQ multiplex PCR; the TCRdb copy retains only in-frame clones and omits some. The sample records approximately 150,000 clones, about 89% being singletons. Source material: blood. V is TRBV15 and J is TRBJ2-7, with D possibly TRBD1 on 6 matching bases. The clonotype comes from a man aged 18 to 29 in good health. The CDR3 sequence: CATSRDVTGAYEQYF. The CDR3 DNA follows: TGTGCCACCAGCAGAGATGTGACAGGAGCCTACGAGCAGTACTTC.